This T cell receptor beta chain is from a study of blood T cell repertoires in COVID-19. Study information: Before being deemed recovered, Cohort 3 donors had two negative PCRs, clearance, or symptom resolution. Acute and convalescent COVID-19 specimens originated in the United States, Italy and Spain.

Participants' own reports of clinical history determined their cohort assignment. CDR3 length equals 14 residues. Trimming shortened V by 2 bases and J by 2 bases, and 10 bases separated the two germline ends. Germline V gene data show CDR1 as MNHNS and CDR2 as SASEGT. This clone was picked up one time. Only in-frame clones appear in the TCRdb table, and some are missing; sequencing was by immunoSEQ multiplex PCR. Among fewer than 250,000 clones listed, about nine tenths were seen once. The sample was PBMCs or T cells enriched from blood (not recorded which). The chain joins TRBV6-1 to TRBJ2-7, with D perhaps TRBD1 (6 bases). This clonotype originated in a man aged 25-40 years in a cohort exposed to, infected with or recovered from COVID-19 (not recorded which). The CDR3 loop is CASSETGKPYEQYF. CDR3 sequence (DNA): TGTGCCAGCAGTGAAACAGGGAAACCCTACGAGCAGTACTTC.